The 20 T cell receptor beta chains below were found in one sample sequenced in a study of identical twins. In TCRdb, the 5' RACE reads were re-called with MiXCR into one record per CDR3 protein. This sample has 400,000 to 600,000 distinct CDR3 sequences, with approximately 20% found just once. These records were also assigned to another study, of yellow fever vaccine responses in identical twins.

Sequenced material: CD4+ T cells sorted from blood. The receptors here all came from a young woman in good health.

There are many counts of this clonotype. The CDR3 region is CASRTGNQPQHF. Here the CDR3 DNA reads TGTGCCAGTAGGACGGGCAATCAGCCCCAGCATTTT. The chain carries TRBV27 and TRBJ1-5; D unclear. V gave up 9 bases and J gave up 2 bases, with 8 bases separating them. The CDR3 length is 12 residues. CDR1 and CDR2 (germline): MNHEY, SMNVEV (reference sequence).

This clonotype was observed a handful of times. The chain is built from TRBV11-2 and TRBJ2-2, with 9 nucleotides matching TRBD2. From germline, CDR1 is SGHAT and CDR2 FQNNGV. There are 15 residues in the CDR3. V lost 7 bases, J lost 2 bases, and 5 bases stayed unmatched. CDR3 amino acids: CASTLTSGNTGELFF. CDR3 nucleotide sequence: TGTGCCAGCACCTTGACTAGCGGTAACACCGGGGAGCTGTTTTTT.

The chain combines TRBV5-1 with TRBJ2-1, with D uncertain. The CDR3 is 15 amino acids. Per the germline V gene, CDR1 is SGHRS and CDR2 is YFSETQ. The V end was cut by 3 bases, the J end by 2 bases, with 12 bases between. The CDR3 spells CASSSEGPAYNEQFF. The DNA for the CDR3 is TGCGCCAGCAGCTCGGAAGGGCCTGCCTACAATGAGCAGTTCTTC.

The chain uses TRBV7-2 and TRBJ1-5; D gene ambiguous. V gave up 4 bases and J gave up 9 bases, with 10 bases separating them. The CDR3 contains 12 residues. Germline V gene sequence: CDR1 SGHTA, CDR2 FQGNSA. Here the CDR3 reads CASSSPRGPQHF. The CDR3 DNA sequence: TGTGCCAGCAGCTCCCCCCGCGGGCCCCAGCATTTT.

This clonotype showed up many times. The chain uses TRBV5-1 and TRBJ2-1; 7 bases fit TRBD2. CDR1 is SGHRS and CDR2 is YFSETQ in the germline V gene. V was clipped by 0 bases and J by 4 bases; unmatched bases: 4. There are 15 residues in the CDR3. CDR3 sequence reads: CASSLASGGYNEQFF. The CDR3 coding sequence is TGCGCCAGCAGCTTGGCTAGCGGAGGGTACAATGAGCAGTTCTTC.

DNA of the CDR3: TGTGCCAGCAGTGAAGTCAGGGTGAACACTGAAGCTTTCTTT. Translated, it gives CASSEVRVNTEAFF. V is TRBV2 and J is TRBJ1-1, with a possible D match to TRBD1 (5 bases). This CDR3 region has 14 residues. Per germline, CDR1 SNHLY and CDR2 FYNNEI. Trimming took 1 base from V and 0 from J, leaving 6 bases between them.

The V call is TRBV15, the J call TRBJ2-2; D possibly corresponds to TRBD2 (5 bases). The CDR3 totals 15 residues. CDR1 LNHNV and CDR2 YYDKDF come from the germline V gene (reference sequence). Trimming pared 3 bases from V and 0 bases from J, leaving 8 bases between. CDR3 DNA: TGTGCCACCAGCAGTGGAGGCGCGAACACCGGGGAGCTGTTTTTT. Its translation is CATSSGGANTGELFF.

The chain recombines TRBV4-2 with TRBJ2-7, with TRBD2 identical over 9 bases. Trimming at V came to 0 bases and at J to 3 bases, leaving 9 bases not matched to a gene. This CDR3 contains 17 residues. Germline V gene sequence: CDR1 LGHNA, CDR2 YNFKEQ. CDR3 nucleotides: TGTGCCAGCAGCCAAGAGGGAGTAGCGGGAGTTTTCTACGAGCAGTACTTC. It encodes CASSQEGVAGVFYEQYF.

The V call is TRBV3-1, the J call TRBJ1-2, with no clear D. The ends were cut back, 3 bases at V and 0 bases at J, with 5 bases in the middle. The CDR3 sequence is 13 residues long. The germline V gene encodes CDR1 LGHDT and CDR2 YNNKEL (reference sequence). The CDR3 region is CASSQRSNYGYTF. The DNA of the CDR3 is TGTGCCAGCAGCCAGAGATCTAACTATGGCTACACCTTC. The full variable domain, in which reference TRBV3-1 and TRBJ1-2 provide the parts outside the CDR3, is DTAVSQTPKYLVTQMGNDKSIKCEQNLGHDTMYWYKQDSKKFLKIMFSYNNKELIINETVPNRFSPKSPDKAHLNLHINSLELGDSAVYFCASSQRSNYGYTFGSGTRLTVV.

The chain has TRBV3-1 and TRBJ2-7; a possible D gene is TRBD2 (5 bases). Germline values: CDR1 LGHDT, CDR2 YNNKEL (reference sequence). This CDR3 has 13 amino acids. The germline V and J ends were trimmed by 3 bases and 2 bases, with 8 bases remaining between them. CDR3 nucleotide sequence: TGTGCCAGCAGCCATGGAGGAGCCTACGAGCAGTACTTC. Residues: CASSHGGAYEQYF.

This clonotype has only a few counts. This chain uses TRBV12-3 or TRBV12-4 with TRBJ1-4, with 8 nucleotides matching TRBD1. V lost 8 bases to trimming and J lost 7 bases; unmatched junction nucleotides: 9. This CDR3 has 14 residues. CDR3 in DNA: TGTGCCAGCCGAGCCCAGGGGGCGGGTGAAAAACTGTTTTTT. The encoded protein is CASRAQGAGEKLFF.

Only a few counts were recorded for this clonotype. V usage is TRBV4-2 and J usage is TRBJ1-2, with D possibly matching TRBD1 (6 bases). V gave up 4 bases and J gave up 4 bases, with 16 bases separating them. The CDR3 sequence is 15 residues long. Looked up from germline, CDR1 is LGHNA and CDR2 is YNFKEQ. The CDR3 coding sequence is TGTGCCAGCAGCCCGATACAGGGAAACCCCTATGGCTACACCTTC. Amino acids: CASSPIQGNPYGYTF.

This clonotype was seen a few times. V and J are TRBV7-2 and TRBJ2-2; D not certain. Germline V gene lookup returns CDR1 SGHTA and CDR2 FQGNSA. There are 15 residues in the CDR3. Trimming took off 0 bases at V and 3 bases at J, with 8 bases between the two ends. Written as DNA, the CDR3 is TGTGCCAGCAGCTTAGCGATCCGGGACACCGGGGAGCTGTTTTTT. Encoded protein: CASSLAIRDTGELFF.

The chain uses TRBV20-1 and TRBJ2-3; 10 bases align to TRBD1. Germline values: CDR1 DFQATT, CDR2 SNEGSKA (reference sequence). The CDR3 covers 16 residues. The ends lost 6 bases at V and 5 bases at J; junction bases unmatched: 14. DNA for the CDR3: TGCAGTGCCAACTTATGGGGACAGGGGAAGGGAGATACGCAGTATTTT. Residues: CSANLWGQGKGDTQYF.

The rearrangement uses TRBV5-1 and TRBJ1-2, with TRBD1 matching 7 bases. Germline loops: CDR1 SGHRS, CDR2 YFSETQ. Unmatched junction bases numbered 10, after V lost 4 bases and J lost 7 bases. The CDR3 has 14 residues. CDR3 in DNA: TGCGCCAGCAGCCCAGGACAGGTTTCATCTGGCTACACCTTC. It codes for CASSPGQVSSGYTF.

This clonotype was counted between two and nine times. The V gene is TRBV5-1, the J gene TRBJ2-5; perhaps TRBD1 as D (5 bases). Trimming pared 3 bases from V and 5 bases from J, leaving 14 bases between. CDR3 size: 14 residues. Germline CDR1 is SGHRS and CDR2 is YFSETQ. The CDR3 nucleotides read TGCGCCAGCAGCTCGTCCCCACAGGTGGAGACCCAGTACTTC. Translating gives CASSSSPQVETQYF.

There are a few counts of this clonotype. CDR3 nucleotides: TGTGCCAGCAGCCGCCTCACTAGCCGGGAGACCCAGTACTTC. Translated, it gives CASSRLTSRETQYF. The V and J genes are TRBV6-1 and TRBJ2-5, with D possibly being TRBD2 (6 bases). CDR3 length: 14 residues. Germline V gives CDR1 MNHNS, CDR2 SASEGT. Trimming took 6 bases from V and 5 from J, leaving 16 bases between them.

A few counts support this clonotype. The V and J genes are TRBV12-3 or TRBV12-4 and TRBJ2-5; 14 bases line up with TRBD2. The CDR3 has 16 residues. V shed 5 bases and J 1 base; nucleotides not matched to a gene: 3. The CDR3 spells CASSVGTSGGQETQYF. CDR3 DNA sequence: TGTGCCAGCAGTGTGGGGACTAGCGGGGGCCAAGAGACCCAGTACTTC.

This clonotype showed up just a few times. The chain combines TRBV29-1 with TRBJ2-1; no definite D call. Germline V CDR1 and CDR2: SQVTM, ANQGSEA. The CDR3 consists of 14 residues. The ends were cut back, 5 bases at V and 1 base at J, with 12 bases in the middle. As DNA, the CDR3 is TGCAGCGTTCTGAAACAAGGGTCCTACAATGAGCAGTTCTTC. This sequence encodes CSVLKQGSYNEQFF.

This sequence joins TRBV7-9 and TRBJ2-1, with D possibly matching TRBD2 (5 bases). Germline CDR1 and CDR2: SEHNR and FQNEAQ (reference sequence). Deletions cut 8 bases from V and 0 bases from J, with 11 bases between. This CDR3 is built from 14 residues. CDR3 protein: CASYAGSSYNEQFF. The CDR3 nucleotides read TGTGCCAGCTATGCTGGGAGCTCCTACAATGAGCAGTTCTTC.